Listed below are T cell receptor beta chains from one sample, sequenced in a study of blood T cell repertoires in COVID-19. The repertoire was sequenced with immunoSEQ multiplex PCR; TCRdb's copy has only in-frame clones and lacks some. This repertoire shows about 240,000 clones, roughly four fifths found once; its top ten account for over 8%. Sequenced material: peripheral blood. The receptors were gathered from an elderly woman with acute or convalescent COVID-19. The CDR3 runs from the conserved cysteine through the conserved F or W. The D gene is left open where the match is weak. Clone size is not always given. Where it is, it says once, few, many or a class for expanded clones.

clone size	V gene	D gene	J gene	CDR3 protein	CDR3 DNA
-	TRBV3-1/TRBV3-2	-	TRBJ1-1	CASSLIPLREAFF	TGTGCCAGCAGCCTCATTCCCCTAAGAGAAGCTTTCTTT
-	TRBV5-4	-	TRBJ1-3	CASSLGGPGRSGNTIYF	TGTGCCAGCAGCTTGGGGGGGCCAGGCCGCTCTGGAAACACCATATATTTT
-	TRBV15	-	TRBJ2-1	CATSRGLQANNYNEQFF	TGTGCCACCAGCAGAGGGCTACAGGCGAATAACTACAATGAGCAGTTCTTC
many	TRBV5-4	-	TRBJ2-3	CASSLGLASDTQYF	TGTGCCAGCAGCTTGGGACTGGCATCAGATACGCAGTATTTT
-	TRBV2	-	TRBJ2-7	CASSVIQTYEQYF	TGTGCCAGCAGTGTTATCCAGACCTACGAGCAGTACTTC
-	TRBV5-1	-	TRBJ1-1	CASRLGQFTTEAFF	TGCGCCAGCAGACTCGGACAGTTTACCACTGAAGCTTTCTTT
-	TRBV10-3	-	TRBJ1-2	CAISDLTGDRGTGYTF	TGTGCCATCAGTGACCTAACGGGGGACCGCGGCACGGGCTACACCTTC
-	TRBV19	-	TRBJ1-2	CASSIYGQSNNYGYTF	TGTGCCAGTAGCATCTATGGGCAGTCCAATAACTATGGCTACACCTTC
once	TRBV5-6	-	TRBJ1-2	CASSLGTLIPLYGYTF	TGTGCCAGCAGCTTGGGCACCCTAATACCCCTCTATGGCTACACCTTC
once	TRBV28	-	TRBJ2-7	CASSSSYEQYF	TGTGCCAGCAGCTCTTCCTACGAGCAGTACTTC
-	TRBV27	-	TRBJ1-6	CASHRVGSPLHF	TGTGCCAGCCACCGGGTTGGCTCACCCCTCCACTTT
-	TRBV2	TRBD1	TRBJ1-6	CASSPRGQGNYSPLHF	TGTGCCAGCAGTCCCCGGGGACAGGGGAATTATTCACCCCTCCACTTT
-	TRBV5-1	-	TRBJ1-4	CASSLEVAGEKLFF	TGCGCCAGCAGCTTGGAGGTCGCGGGAGAAAAACTGTTTTTT
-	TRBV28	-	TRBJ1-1	CASSLLGRDLNTEAFF	TGTGCCAGCAGTTTATTGGGGCGGGATTTGAACACTGAAGCTTTCTTT
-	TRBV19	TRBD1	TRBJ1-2	CASSEPTGGTGYTF	TGTGCCAGTAGTGAACCGACAGGGGGTACTGGCTACACCTTC
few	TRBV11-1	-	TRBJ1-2	CASSLKEGSGYTF	TGTGCCAGCAGCTTAAAGGAGGGAAGCGGCTACACCTTC
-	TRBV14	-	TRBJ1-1	CASSPTLRGGTEAFF	TGTGCCAGCAGCCCCACTCTCAGGGGAGGGACTGAAGCTTTCTTT
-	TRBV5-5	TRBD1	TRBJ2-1	CASSSTGGFNVNEQFF	TGTGCCAGCAGCTCGACAGGGGGCTTTAATGTCAATGAGCAGTTCTTC
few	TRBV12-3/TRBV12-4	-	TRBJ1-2	CATTLRDGYTF	TGTGCCACCACCCTTCGGGATGGCTACACCTTC
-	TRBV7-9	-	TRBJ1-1	CASSLRGNTEAFF	TGTGCCAGCAGCTTACGGGGGAACACTGAAGCTTTCTTT
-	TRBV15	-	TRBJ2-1	CATSREGGSYNEQFF	TGTGCCACCAGCAGAGAGGGGGGCTCCTACAATGAGCAGTTCTTC
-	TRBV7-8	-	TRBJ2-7	CASSPLSEQYF	TGTGCCAGCAGCCCCTTGTCCGAGCAGTACTTC
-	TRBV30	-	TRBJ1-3	CAWGIHAGATGNTIYF	TGTGCCTGGGGAATTCACGCGGGGGCTACCGGAAACACCATATATTTT
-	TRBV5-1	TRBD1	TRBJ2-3	CASSLADRGTDTQYF	TGCGCCAGCAGCTTGGCAGACAGGGGAACAGATACGCAGTATTTT
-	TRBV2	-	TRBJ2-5	CASSDMRETQYF	TGTGCCAGCAGTGATATGCGGGAGACCCAGTACTTC
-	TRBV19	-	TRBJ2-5	CASSIRWQGGQETQYF	TGTGCCAGTAGTATCAGGTGGCAGGGGGGTCAAGAGACCCAGTACTTC
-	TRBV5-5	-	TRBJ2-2	CASSYLDREAGELFF	TGTGCCAGCAGCTACCTAGACAGGGAGGCCGGGGAGCTGTTTTTT
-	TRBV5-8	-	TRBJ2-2	CASRWSGTRGHGELFF	TGTGCCAGCAGGTGGTCCGGGACAAGGGGTCACGGGGAGCTGTTTTTT
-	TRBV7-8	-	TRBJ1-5	CASSPYGPNNQPQHF	TGTGCCAGCAGCCCTTATGGCCCAAACAATCAGCCCCAGCATTTT
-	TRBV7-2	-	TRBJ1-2	CASSPLGGNYGYTF	TGTGCCAGCAGCCCCCTGGGAGGGAACTATGGCTACACCTTC
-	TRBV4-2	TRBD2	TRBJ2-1	CASSRGTSGAIGEQFF	TGTGCCAGCAGCCGAGGTACTAGCGGGGCTATCGGTGAGCAGTTCTTC
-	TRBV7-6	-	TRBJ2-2	CASSLELANTGELFF	TGTGCCAGCAGCTTAGAACTAGCGAACACCGGGGAGCTGTTTTTT
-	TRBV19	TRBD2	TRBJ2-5	CASSHRLAGGETQYF	TGTGCCAGTAGCCACAGACTAGCGGGAGGAGAGACCCAGTACTTC
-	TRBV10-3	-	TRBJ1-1	CATISGLNTEAFF	TGTGCCACGATCTCAGGGTTGAACACTGAAGCTTTCTTT
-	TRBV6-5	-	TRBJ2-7	CASSRDSRGNYEQYF	TGTGCCAGCAGTAGGGACAGCCGGGGGAACTACGAGCAGTACTTC